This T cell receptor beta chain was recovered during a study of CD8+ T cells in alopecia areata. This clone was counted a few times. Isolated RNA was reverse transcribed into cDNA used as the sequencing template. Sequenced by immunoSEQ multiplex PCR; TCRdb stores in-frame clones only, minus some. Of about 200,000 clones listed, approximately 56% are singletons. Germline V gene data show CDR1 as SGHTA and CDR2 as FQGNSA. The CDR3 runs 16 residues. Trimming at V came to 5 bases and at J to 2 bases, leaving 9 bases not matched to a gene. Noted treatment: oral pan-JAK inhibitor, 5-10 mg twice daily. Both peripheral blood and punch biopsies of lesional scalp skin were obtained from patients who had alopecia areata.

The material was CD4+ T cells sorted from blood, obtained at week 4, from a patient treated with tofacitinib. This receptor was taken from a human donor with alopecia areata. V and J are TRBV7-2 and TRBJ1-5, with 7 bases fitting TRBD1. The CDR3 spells CASSKQGKARNQPQHF. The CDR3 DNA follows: TGTGCCAGCAGCAAACAGGGGAAGGCTCGCAATCAGCCCCAGCATTTT.